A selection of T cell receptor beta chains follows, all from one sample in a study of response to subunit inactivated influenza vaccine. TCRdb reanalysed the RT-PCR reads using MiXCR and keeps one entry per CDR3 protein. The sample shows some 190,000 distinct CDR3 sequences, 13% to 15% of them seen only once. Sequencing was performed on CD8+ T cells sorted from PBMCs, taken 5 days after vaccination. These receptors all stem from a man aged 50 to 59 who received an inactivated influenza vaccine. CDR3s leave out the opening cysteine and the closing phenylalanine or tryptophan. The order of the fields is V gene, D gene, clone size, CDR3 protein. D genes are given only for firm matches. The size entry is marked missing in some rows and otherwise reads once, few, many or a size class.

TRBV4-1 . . ASSQDTQYNSPLH
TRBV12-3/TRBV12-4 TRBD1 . ASRPGGSNTGELF
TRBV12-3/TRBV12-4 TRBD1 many ASSVGQANTEAF
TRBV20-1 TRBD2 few SARGRGSGINEQF
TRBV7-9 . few ASSLDWYQETQY
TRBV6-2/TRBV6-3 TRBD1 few ASSYWTGGDYGYT
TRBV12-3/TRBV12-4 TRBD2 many ASSLTPGGVLDTQY
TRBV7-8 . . ASSKRGVVTEAF
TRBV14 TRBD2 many ASSQGPGQGILNLAGGPEQY
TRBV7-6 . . ASSLAADLGNEKLF
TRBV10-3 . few AISEYAEAPEQF
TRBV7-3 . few ASSPGRGGPMAGELF
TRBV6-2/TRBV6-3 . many ASSYTTNTEAF
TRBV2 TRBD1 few ASSEVGRGPTDTQY
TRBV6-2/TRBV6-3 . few ASRAHLGRYEQY
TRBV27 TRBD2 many ASSLTSRQFTDTQY
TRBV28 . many ASTPPLSTYEQY
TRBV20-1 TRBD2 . SARVIGGGPSEQY
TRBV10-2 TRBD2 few ASSDSSGMVCEQF
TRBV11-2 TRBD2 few ASSFRSGSGETQY
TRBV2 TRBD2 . ASSPLAGSDTQY
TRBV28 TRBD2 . ASSLLFAGGGADTQY
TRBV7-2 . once ASSKYSSPNTEAF
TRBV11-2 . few ASSRRRGREETQY
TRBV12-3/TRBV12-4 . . ASSLVIGYNEQF
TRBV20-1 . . SARDETALNQPQH
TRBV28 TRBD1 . ASKDRGLGTYEQY
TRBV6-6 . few ASSYLRLEQF
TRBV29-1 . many SGHKYGAFSGNEQF
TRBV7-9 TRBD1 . ASSLVLPGQGSYEQY
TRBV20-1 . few SARSQTYEQY
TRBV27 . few ASSLSAASIHTQY
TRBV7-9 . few ASSDLSRGYEQY
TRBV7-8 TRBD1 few ASSLGRDRNNEQF
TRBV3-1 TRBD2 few ASSPGTSTTDTQY
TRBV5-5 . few ASSAGTTYEQY
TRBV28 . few ASSLLGGGYNSPLH
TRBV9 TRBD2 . ASSVVAGGLNEQF
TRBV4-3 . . ASSQASGTDTQY
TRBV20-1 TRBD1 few SARDNDRGHETQY
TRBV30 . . ARSIRDGYT
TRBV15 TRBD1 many ATSRGGQGKTEAF
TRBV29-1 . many SVEVFAVEASSYEQY
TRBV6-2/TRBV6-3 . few ASSYSSYPQY
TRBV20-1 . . SARVLEGLDTQY
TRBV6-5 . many ASSSGDASGQF
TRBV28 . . ASNLPLVAETITDTQY
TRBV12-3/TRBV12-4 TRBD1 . ASSTGQENQPQH
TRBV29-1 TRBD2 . SVDKRGPVADTQY
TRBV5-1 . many ASRFPGSNTGELF
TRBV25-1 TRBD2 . ASSILAGGFTDTQY
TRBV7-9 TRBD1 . ASSLEDRGGADTQY
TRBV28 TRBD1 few ASAILAGGNEQF
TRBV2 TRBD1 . ASSEGQLRFYEQY
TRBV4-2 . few ASSQEGLPISYEQY
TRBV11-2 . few ASSLAGESYEQY